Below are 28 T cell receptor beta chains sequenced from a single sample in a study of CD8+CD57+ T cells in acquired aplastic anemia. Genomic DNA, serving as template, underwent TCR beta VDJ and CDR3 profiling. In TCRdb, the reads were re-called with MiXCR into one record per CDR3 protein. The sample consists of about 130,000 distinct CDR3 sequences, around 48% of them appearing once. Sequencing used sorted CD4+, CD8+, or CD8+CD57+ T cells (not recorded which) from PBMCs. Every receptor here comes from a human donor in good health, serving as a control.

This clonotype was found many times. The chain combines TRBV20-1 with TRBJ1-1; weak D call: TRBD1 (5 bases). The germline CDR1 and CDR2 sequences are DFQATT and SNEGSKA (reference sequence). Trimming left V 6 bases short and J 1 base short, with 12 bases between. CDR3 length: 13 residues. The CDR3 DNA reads TGCAGTGCCCAAACACAGGCGAACACTGAAGCTTTCTTT. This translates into CSAQTQANTEAFF.

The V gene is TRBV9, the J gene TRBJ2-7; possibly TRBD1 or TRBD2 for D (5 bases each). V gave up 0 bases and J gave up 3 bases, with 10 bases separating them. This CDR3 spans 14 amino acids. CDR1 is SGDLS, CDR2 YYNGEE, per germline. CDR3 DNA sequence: TGTGCCAGCAGCGTAGCTGAGGGGTTCTACGAGCAGTACTTC. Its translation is CASSVAEGFYEQYF.

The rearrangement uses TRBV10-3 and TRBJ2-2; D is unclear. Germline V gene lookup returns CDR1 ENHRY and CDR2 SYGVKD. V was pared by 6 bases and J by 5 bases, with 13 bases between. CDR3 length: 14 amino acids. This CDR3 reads CAIRTEMGTGELFF. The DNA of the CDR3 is TGTGCCATCAGAACGGAGATGGGGACCGGGGAGCTGTTTTTT.

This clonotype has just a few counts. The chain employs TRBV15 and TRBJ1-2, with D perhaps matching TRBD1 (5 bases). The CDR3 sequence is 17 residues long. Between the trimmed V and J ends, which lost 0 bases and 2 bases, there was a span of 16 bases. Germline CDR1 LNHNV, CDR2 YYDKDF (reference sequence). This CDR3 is CATSREFLGGRNYGYTF. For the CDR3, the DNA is TGTGCCACCAGCAGAGAGTTTCTTGGGGGGAGGAACTATGGCTACACCTTC. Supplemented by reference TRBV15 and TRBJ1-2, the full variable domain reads DAMVIQNPRYQVTQFGKPVTLSCSQTLNHNVMYWYQQKSSQAPKLLFHYYDKDFNNEADTPDNFQSRRPNTSFCFLDIRSPGLGDTAMYLCATSREFLGGRNYGYTFGSGTRLTVV.

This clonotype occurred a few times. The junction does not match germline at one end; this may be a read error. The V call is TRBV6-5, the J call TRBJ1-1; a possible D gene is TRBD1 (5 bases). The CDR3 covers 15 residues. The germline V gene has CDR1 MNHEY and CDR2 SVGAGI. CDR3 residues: CASSYGGGGHTEAYF. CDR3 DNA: TGTGCCAGCAGTTACGGTGGGGGTGGGCACACTGAAGCTTACTTT.

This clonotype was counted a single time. The chain's CDR3 is CASGREFMNTEAFF. DNA for the CDR3: TGTGCTAGTGGTAGGGAGTTCATGAACACTGAAGCTTTCTTT. The chain has TRBV12-5 and TRBJ1-1, with D unclear. CDR1 and CDR2 from the germline V gene are LGHNT and FRNRAP. The CDR3 totals 14 residues. Trimming cost V 5 bases and J 0 bases, with 10 bases left between them. Using reference TRBV12-5 and TRBJ1-1 for the parts outside the CDR3, the full variable domain is DARVTQTPRHKVTEMGQEVTMRCQPILGHNTVFWYRQTMMQGLELLAYFRNRAPLDDSGMPKDRFSAEMPDATLATLKIQPSEPRDSAVYFCASGREFMNTEAFFGQGTRLTVV.

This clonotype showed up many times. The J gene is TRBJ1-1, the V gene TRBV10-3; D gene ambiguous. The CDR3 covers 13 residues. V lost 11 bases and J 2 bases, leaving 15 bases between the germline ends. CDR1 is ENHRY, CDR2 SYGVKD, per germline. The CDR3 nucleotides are TGTGCCTCCAAAGGTGAAGCTAACACTGAAGCTTTCTTT. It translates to CASKGEANTEAFF.

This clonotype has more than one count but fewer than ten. CDR3 bases: TGTGCCAGCTCACCGCAAAGAACAGGGACTAATGAAAAACTGTTTTTT. Translation: CASSPQRTGTNEKLFF. This chain connects TRBV18 to TRBJ1-4, with D maybe TRBD1 (6 bases). The V gene lost 3 bases and the J gene lost 2 bases, with 13 bases spanning the gap. The V gene's germline CDR1 is KGHSH and CDR2 LQKENI. This CDR3 comprises 16 residues.

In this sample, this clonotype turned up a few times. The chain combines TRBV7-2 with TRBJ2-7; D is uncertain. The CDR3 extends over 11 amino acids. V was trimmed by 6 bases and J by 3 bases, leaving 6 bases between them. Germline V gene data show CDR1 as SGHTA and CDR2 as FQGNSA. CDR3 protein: CASSGLYEQYF. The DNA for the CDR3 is TGTGCCAGCAGTGGCCTCTACGAGCAGTACTTC.

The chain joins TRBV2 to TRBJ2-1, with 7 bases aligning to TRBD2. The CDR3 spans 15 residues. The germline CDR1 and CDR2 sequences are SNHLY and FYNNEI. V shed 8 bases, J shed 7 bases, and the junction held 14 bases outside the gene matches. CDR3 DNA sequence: TGTGCCAGCTGCTCCCCAGCGGGGAGTTGGAATGAGCAGTTCTTC. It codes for CASCSPAGSWNEQFF.

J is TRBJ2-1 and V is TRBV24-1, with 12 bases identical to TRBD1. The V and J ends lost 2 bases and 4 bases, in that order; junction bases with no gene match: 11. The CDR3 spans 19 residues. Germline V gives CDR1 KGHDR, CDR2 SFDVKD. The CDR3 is CATSDSVGTGGAVYNEQFF. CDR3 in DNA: TGTGCCACCAGTGATTCCGTCGGGACAGGGGGCGCGGTGTACAATGAGCAGTTCTTC.

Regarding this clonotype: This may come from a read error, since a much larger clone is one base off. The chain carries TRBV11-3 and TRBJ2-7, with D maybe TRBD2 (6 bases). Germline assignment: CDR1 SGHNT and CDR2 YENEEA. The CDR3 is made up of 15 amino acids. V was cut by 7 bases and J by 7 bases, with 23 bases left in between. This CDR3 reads CASNPGEDSYNEQYF. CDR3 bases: TGTGCCAGCAACCCGGGAGAGGACTCCTACAATGAGCAGTACTTC.

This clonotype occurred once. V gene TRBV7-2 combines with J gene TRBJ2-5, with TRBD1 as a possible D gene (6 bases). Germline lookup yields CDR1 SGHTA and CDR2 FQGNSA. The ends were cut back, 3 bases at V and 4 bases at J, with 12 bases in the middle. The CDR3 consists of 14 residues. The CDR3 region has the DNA TGTGCCAGCAGCTTTAGGACAGAGGGAGAGACCCAGTACTTC. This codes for CASSFRTEGETQYF.

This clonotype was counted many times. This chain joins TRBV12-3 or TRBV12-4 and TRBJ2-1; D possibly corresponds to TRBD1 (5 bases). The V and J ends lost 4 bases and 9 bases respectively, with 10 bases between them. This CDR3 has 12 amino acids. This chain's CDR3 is CASSYQGAEQFF. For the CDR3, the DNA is TGTGCCAGCAGTTACCAGGGTGCTGAGCAGTTCTTC.

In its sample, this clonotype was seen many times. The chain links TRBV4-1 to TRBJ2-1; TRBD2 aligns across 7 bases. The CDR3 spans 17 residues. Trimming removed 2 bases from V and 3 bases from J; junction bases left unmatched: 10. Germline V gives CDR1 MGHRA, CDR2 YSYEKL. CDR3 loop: CASSQPIGGRVYNEQFF. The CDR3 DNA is TGCGCCAGCAGCCAACCTATCGGGGGGAGAGTCTACAATGAGCAGTTCTTC.

CDR3 sequence reads: CASSMTGPREAFF. The DNA for the CDR3 is TGTGCCAGTAGTATGACAGGTCCTCGGGAAGCTTTCTTT. V usage is TRBV19 and J usage is TRBJ1-1; D is possibly TRBD1 (6 bases). The length of the CDR3 is 13 residues. Per germline, CDR1 LNHDA and CDR2 SQIVND (reference sequence). V was clipped by 3 bases and J by 8 bases, with 13 bases between them.

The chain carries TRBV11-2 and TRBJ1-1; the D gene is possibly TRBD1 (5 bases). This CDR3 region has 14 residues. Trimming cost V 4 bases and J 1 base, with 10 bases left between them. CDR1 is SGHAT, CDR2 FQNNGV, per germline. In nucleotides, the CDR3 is TGTGCCAGCAGCTCCACTGACAGGAACACTGAAGCTTTCTTT. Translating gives CASSSTDRNTEAFF. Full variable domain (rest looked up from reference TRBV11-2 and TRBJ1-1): EAGVAQSPRYKIIEKRQSVAFWCNPISGHATLYWYQQILGQGPKLLIQFQNNGVVDDSQLPKDRFSAERLKGVDSTLKIQPAKLEDSAVYLCASSSTDRNTEAFFGQGTRLTVV.

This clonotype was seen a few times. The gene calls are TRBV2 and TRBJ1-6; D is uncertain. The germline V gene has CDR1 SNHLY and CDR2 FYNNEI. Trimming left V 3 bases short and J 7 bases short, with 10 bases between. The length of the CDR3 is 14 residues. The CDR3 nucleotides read TGTGCCAGCAGTGATAGATTGGGAAATTCACCCCTCCACTTT. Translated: CASSDRLGNSPLHF. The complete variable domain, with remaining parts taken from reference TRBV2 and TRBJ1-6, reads EPEVTQTPSHQVTQMGQEVILRCVPISNHLYFYWYRQILGQKVEFLVSFYNNEISEKSEIFDDQFSVERPDGSNFTLKIRSTKLEDSAMYFCASSDRLGNSPLHFGNGTRLTVT.

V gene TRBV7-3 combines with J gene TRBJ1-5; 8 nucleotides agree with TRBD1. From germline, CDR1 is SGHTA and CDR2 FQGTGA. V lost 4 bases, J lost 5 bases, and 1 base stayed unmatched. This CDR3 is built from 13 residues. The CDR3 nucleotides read TGTGCCAGCAGCTCGGACAGGGATCAGCCCCAGCATTTT. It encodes CASSSDRDQPQHF.

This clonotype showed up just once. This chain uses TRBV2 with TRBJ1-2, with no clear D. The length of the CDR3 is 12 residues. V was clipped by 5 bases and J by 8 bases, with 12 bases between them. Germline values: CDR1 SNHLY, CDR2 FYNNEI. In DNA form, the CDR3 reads TGTGCCAGCAGTCGGTGGGGTGAAGGCTACACCTTC. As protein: CASSRWGEGYTF. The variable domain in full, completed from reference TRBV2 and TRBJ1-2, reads EPEVTQTPSHQVTQMGQEVILRCVPISNHLYFYWYRQILGQKVEFLVSFYNNEISEKSEIFDDQFSVERPDGSNFTLKIRSTKLEDSAMYFCASSRWGEGYTFGSGTRLTVV.

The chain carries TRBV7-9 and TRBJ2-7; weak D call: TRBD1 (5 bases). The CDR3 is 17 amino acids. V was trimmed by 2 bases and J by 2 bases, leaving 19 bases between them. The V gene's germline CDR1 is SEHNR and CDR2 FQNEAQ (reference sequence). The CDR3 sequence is CASSLQSGRTPPYEQYF. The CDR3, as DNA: TGTGCCAGCAGCTTACAGTCCGGGCGGACACCCCCCTACGAGCAGTACTTC.

In DNA form, the CDR3 reads TGTGCCAGCAGTCCTACTAGCGGGGGGACCTACGAGCAGTACTTC. Amino acids: CASSPTSGGTYEQYF. V is TRBV12-3 or TRBV12-4 and J is TRBJ2-7; 12 bases line up with TRBD2. V lost 5 bases and J lost 2; bases outside the gene matches: 4. The CDR3 spans 15 residues.

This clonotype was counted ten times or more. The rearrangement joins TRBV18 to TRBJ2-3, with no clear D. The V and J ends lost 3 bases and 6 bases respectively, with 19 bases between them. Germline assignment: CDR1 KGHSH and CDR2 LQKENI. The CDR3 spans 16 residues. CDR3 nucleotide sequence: TGTGCCAGCTCACCCCCCAAGGTTGCTGCAAGGGATACGCAGTATTTT. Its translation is CASSPPKVAARDTQYF. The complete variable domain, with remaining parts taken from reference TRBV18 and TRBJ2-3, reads NAGVMQNPRHLVRRRGQEARLRCSPMKGHSHVYWYRQLPEEGLKFMVYLQKENIIDESGMPKERFSAEFPKEGPSILRIQQVVRGDSAAYFCASSPPKVAARDTQYFGPGTRLTVL.

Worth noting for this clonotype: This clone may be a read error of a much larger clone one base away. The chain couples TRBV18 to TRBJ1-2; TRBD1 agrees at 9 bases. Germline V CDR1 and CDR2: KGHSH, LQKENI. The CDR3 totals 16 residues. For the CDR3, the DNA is TGTACCAGCTCACCGATAGATGCCGGGGACAGGGCTGGCTACACCTTC. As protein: CTSSPIDAGDRAGYTF.

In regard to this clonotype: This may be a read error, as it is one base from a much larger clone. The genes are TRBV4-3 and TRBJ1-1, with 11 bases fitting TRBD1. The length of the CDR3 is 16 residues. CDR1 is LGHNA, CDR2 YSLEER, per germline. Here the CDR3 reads CTSSQDRGPMNTEAFF. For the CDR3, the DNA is TGCACCAGCAGCCAGGACAGGGGGCCTATGAACACTGAAGCTTTCTTT.

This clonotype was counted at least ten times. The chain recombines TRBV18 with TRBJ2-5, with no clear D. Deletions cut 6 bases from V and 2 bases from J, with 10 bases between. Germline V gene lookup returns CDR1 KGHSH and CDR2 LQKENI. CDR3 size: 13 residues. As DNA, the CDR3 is TGTGCCAGCTCCGGGCAGAATCAAGAGACCCAGTACTTC. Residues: CASSGQNQETQYF. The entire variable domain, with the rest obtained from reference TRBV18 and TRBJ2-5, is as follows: NAGVMQNPRHLVRRRGQEARLRCSPMKGHSHVYWYRQLPEEGLKFMVYLQKENIIDESGMPKERFSAEFPKEGPSILRIQQVVRGDSAAYFCASSGQNQETQYFGPGTRLLVL.

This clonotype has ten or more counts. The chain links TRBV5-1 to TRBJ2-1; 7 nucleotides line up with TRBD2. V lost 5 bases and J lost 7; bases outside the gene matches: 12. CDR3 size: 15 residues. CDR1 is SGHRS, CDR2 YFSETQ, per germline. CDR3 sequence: CASSFQAGPQNEQFF. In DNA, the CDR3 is TGCGCCAGCAGTTTTCAAGCGGGGCCGCAGAATGAGCAGTTCTTC.

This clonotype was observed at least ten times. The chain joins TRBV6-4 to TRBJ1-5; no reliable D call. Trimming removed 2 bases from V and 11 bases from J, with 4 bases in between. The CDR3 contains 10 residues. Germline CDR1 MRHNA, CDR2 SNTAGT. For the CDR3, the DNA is TGTGCCAGCAGTGACGTGGCCCAGCATTTT. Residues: CASSDVAQHF.